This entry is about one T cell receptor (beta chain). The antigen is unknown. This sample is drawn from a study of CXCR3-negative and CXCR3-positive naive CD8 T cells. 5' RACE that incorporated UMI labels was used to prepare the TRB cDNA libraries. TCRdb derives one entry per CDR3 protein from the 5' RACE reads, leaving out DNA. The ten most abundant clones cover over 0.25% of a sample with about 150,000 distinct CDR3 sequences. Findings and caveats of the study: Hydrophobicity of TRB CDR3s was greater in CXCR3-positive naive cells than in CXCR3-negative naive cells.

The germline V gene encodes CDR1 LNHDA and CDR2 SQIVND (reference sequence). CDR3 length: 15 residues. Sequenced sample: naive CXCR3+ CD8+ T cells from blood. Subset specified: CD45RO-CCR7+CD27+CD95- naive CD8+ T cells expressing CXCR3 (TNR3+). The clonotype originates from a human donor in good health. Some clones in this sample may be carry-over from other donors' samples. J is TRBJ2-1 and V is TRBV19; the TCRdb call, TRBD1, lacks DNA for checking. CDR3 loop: CASSIDEGGYNEQFF.